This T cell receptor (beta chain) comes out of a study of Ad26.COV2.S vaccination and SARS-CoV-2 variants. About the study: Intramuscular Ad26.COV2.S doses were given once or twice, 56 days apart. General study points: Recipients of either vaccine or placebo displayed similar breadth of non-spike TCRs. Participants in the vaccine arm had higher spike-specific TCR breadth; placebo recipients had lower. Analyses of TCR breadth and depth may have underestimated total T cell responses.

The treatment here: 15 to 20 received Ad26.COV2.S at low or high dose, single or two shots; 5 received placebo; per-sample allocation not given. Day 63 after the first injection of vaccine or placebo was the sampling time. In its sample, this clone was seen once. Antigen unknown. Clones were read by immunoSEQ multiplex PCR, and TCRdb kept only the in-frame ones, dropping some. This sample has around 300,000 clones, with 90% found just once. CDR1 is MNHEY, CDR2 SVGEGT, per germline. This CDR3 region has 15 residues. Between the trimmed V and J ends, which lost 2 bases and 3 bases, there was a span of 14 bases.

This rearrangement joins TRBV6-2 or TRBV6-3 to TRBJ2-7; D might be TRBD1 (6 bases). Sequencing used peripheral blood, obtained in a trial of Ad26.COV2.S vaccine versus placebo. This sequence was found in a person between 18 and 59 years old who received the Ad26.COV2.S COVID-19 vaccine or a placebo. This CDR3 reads CASSYLRQEDYEQYV. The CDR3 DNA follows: TGTGCCAGCAGTTACCTAAGACAGGAAGACTACGAGCAGTACGTC.